The 11 T cell receptor beta chains given below trace back to one sample, sequenced in a study of blood T cell repertoires in COVID-19. Libraries were prepared by immunoSEQ multiplex PCR; TCRdb keeps only in-frame clonotypes and omits some of them. Among approximately 300,000 clones listed, around 86% were seen once. The sample was peripheral blood. The receptors were gathered from a woman aged 45-65 years with acute or convalescent COVID-19.

This clone came up a few times. The V call is TRBV2, the J call TRBJ2-1, with 13 bases lining up with TRBD2. CDR1 is SNHLY and CDR2 is FYNNEI in the germline V gene. V lost 5 bases, J lost 6 bases, and 4 bases stayed unmatched. The CDR3 is 15 amino acids. The CDR3 DNA reads TGTGCCAGCAGTAAACTAGCGGGAGGGCCCAATGAGCAGTTCTTC. Translated: CASSKLAGGPNEQFF. The full variable domain, completed using reference TRBV2 and TRBJ2-1, is EPEVTQTPSHQVTQMGQEVILRCVPISNHLYFYWYRQILGQKVEFLVSFYNNEISEKSEIFDDQFSVERPDGSNFTLKIRSTKLEDSAMYFCASSKLAGGPNEQFFGPGTRLTVL.

The rearrangement links TRBV4-2 to TRBJ1-3; the match to TRBD1 covers 7 bases. Trimming cost V 4 bases and J 4 bases; bases outside gene matches: 7. The CDR3 consists of 15 residues. The germline V gene has CDR1 LGHNA and CDR2 YNFKEQ. CDR3 DNA: TGTGCCAGCAGCCTCACGACAGGGTGGGGAAACACCATATATTTT. It codes for CASSLTTGWGNTIYF.

Concerning this clone: This sample includes further DNA sequences coding for the same CDR3. This chain joins TRBV28 and TRBJ2-7; 9 bases are a match to TRBD1. The CDR3 has 15 amino acids. Germline-derived CDR1 and CDR2 are MDHEN and SYDVKM. J lost 5 bases, V lost 5 bases, and 10 bases had no gene match. The CDR3 sequence: CASSLPGTGSHEQYF. CDR3 DNA: TGTGCCAGCAGTCTGCCCGGGACAGGGAGCCACGAGCAGTACTTC.

V usage is TRBV10-3 and J usage is TRBJ1-1, with 12 nucleotides matching TRBD1. The CDR3 totals 18 residues. The ends lost 5 bases at V and 7 bases at J; junction bases unmatched: 17. Germline V gene sequence: CDR1 ENHRY, CDR2 SYGVKD. CDR3 residues: CAISPKFRDRGQVSEAFF. The CDR3 nucleotides read TGTGCCATCAGTCCCAAATTTCGGGACAGGGGGCAGGTTAGTGAAGCTTTCTTT.

The chain uses TRBV11-2 and TRBJ1-3; D is undetermined. The CDR3 runs 13 residues. Trimming left V 0 bases short and J 11 bases short, with 11 bases between. CDR1 is SGHAT and CDR2 is FQNNGV in the germline V gene. The CDR3 loop is CASSLDWSGAIYF. CDR3 DNA sequence: TGTGCCAGCAGCTTAGATTGGAGCGGGGCCATATATTTT.

V usage is TRBV14 and J usage is TRBJ1-4; 7 positions agree with TRBD1. The germline gives CDR1 SGHDN, CDR2 FVKESK. Trimming removed 0 bases from V and 2 bases from J; junction bases left unmatched: 9. The CDR3 is 18 amino acids. The CDR3 sequence: CASSQDRWQGVTNEKLFF. CDR3 nucleotides: TGTGCCAGCAGCCAAGATCGCTGGCAGGGGGTGACTAATGAAAAACTGTTTTTT.

The rearrangement uses TRBV28 and TRBJ2-4; 7 bases are shared with TRBD2. Germline CDR1 reads MDHEN; CDR2 reads SYDVKM. This CDR3 comprises 14 residues. The V and J ends lost 1 base and 6 bases, in that order; junction bases with no gene match: 3. CDR3 loop: CASSLYGEGNIQYF. The CDR3 bases are TGTGCCAGCAGTTTATATGGGGAGGGAAACATTCAGTACTTC. The whole variable domain, remainder taken from reference TRBV28 and TRBJ2-4, is DVKVTQSSRYLVKRTGEKVFLECVQDMDHENMFWYRQDPGLGLRLIYFSYDVKMKEKGDIPEGYSVSREKKERFSLILESASTNQTSMYLCASSLYGEGNIQYFGAGTRLSVL.

This chain connects TRBV5-1 to TRBJ1-4; TRBD1 aligns across 8 bases. V lost 1 base, J lost 5 bases, and 4 bases stayed unmatched. CDR1 is SGHRS, CDR2 YFSETQ, per germline. CDR3 size: 15 residues. The CDR3 region is CASSLSGGFNEKLFF. In DNA, the CDR3 is TGCGCCAGCAGCTTGTCAGGGGGCTTCAATGAAAAACTGTTTTTT. The variable domain in full, completed from reference TRBV5-1 and TRBJ1-4, reads KAGVTQTPRYLIKTRGQQVTLSCSPISGHRSVSWYQQTPGQGLQFLFEYFSETQRNKGNFPGRFSGRQFSNSRSEMNVSTLELGDSALYLCASSLSGGFNEKLFFGSGTQLSVL.

The V call is TRBV7-9, the J call TRBJ2-3; 9 bases line up with TRBD2. CDR3 length: 16 amino acids. Germline loops: CDR1 SEHNR, CDR2 FQNEAQ (reference sequence). V lost 5 bases, J lost 0 bases, and 6 bases stayed unmatched. CDR3 in DNA: TGTGCCAGCAGCCTGAGTCTAGCGGGGAGCACAGATACGCAGTATTTT. This translates into CASSLSLAGSTDTQYF.

In this sample, this clone turned up once. This chain uses TRBV7-2 with TRBJ2-2; D is perhaps TRBD2 (6 bases). The V end was cut by 1 base, the J end by 6 bases, with 18 bases between. Germline-derived CDR1 and CDR2 are SGHTA and FQGNSA. The CDR3 extends over 17 amino acids. The CDR3 sequence: CASSLVVVQAGSGELFF. DNA of the CDR3: TGTGCCAGCAGCTTAGTTGTCGTGCAGGCGGGGTCCGGGGAGCTGTTTTTT.

The chain employs TRBV18 and TRBJ1-4; D is possibly TRBD1 (6 bases). This CDR3 has 16 amino acids. Trimming shortened V by 0 bases and J by 4 bases, and 12 bases separated the two germline ends. In germline, CDR1 is KGHSH, CDR2 LQKENI. CDR3 bases: TGTGCCAGCTCACCACCTGTGACAGGTGATAATGAAAAACTGTTTTTT. It is translated as CASSPPVTGDNEKLFF.